Listed below are T cell receptor beta chains from one sample, sequenced in a study of cytomegalovirus exposure and HLA in healthy donors. Clones were sequenced by immunoSEQ multiplex PCR, and TCRdb holds only the in-frame ones, with some missing. Here the sample spans approximately 38,000 clones, 84% being singletons. The sequencing input was PBMCs. The receptor set was obtained from a woman younger than 35 in good health and CMV-seronegative. Both conserved end residues are part of each CDR3. D genes are given only for firm matches. Only part of the rows carry a size: once, few, many, or a class if the clone is expanded.

v_gene: TRBV6-1
abundance: NA
len: 10
d_gene: NA
j_gene: TRBJ2-7
CDR3aa: CASVHYEQYF
CDR3nt: TGTGCCAGCGTCCACTACGAGCAGTACTTC

v_gene: TRBV19
abundance: NA
len: 17
d_gene: NA
j_gene: TRBJ1-3
CDR3aa: CASSPVLHQVSGNTIYF
CDR3nt: TGTGCCAGTAGTCCCGTCCTGCATCAGGTCTCTGGAAACACCATATATTTT

v_gene: TRBV29-1
abundance: NA
len: 15
d_gene: NA
j_gene: TRBJ2-1
CDR3aa: CSVDSTRSLYNEQFF
CDR3nt: TGCAGCGTTGATAGTACTAGGTCTTTGTACAATGAGCAGTTCTTC

v_gene: TRBV29-1
abundance: few
len: 14
d_gene: TRBD1
j_gene: TRBJ1-1
CDR3aa: CSVVSRTGHTEAFF
CDR3nt: TGCAGCGTTGTTTCCAGGACAGGGCACACTGAAGCTTTCTTT

v_gene: TRBV10-3
abundance: NA
len: 14
d_gene: NA
j_gene: TRBJ1-3
CDR3aa: CAISVGSSGNTIYF
CDR3nt: TGTGCCATCAGTGTTGGCAGCTCTGGAAACACCATATATTTT

v_gene: TRBV4-3
abundance: NA
len: 16
d_gene: TRBD2
j_gene: TRBJ2-2
CDR3aa: CASSRAGGQNTGELFF
CDR3nt: TGCGCCAGCAGCCGAGCGGGGGGCCAGAACACCGGGGAGCTGTTTTTT

v_gene: TRBV4-3
abundance: NA
len: 17
d_gene: TRBD2
j_gene: TRBJ2-1
CDR3aa: CASSQDPPAGGYNEQFF
CDR3nt: TGCGCCAGCAGCCAAGATCCCCCAGCGGGGGGTTACAATGAGCAGTTCTTC

v_gene: TRBV6-5
abundance: NA
len: 15
d_gene: NA
j_gene: TRBJ1-2
CDR3aa: CASAADSGFYYGYTF
CDR3nt: TGTGCCAGCGCGGCCGATTCAGGGTTTTACTATGGCTACACCTTC

v_gene: TRBV4-3
abundance: NA
len: 15
d_gene: NA
j_gene: TRBJ1-5
CDR3aa: CASSQDLTVVRPQHF
CDR3nt: TGCGCCAGCAGCCAAGATCTCACAGTAGTCCGGCCCCAGCATTTT

v_gene: TRBV5-1
abundance: NA
len: 16
d_gene: TRBD1
j_gene: TRBJ1-2
CDR3aa: CASSLDGQGAEFGYTF
CDR3nt: TGCGCCAGCAGCTTGGATGGGCAGGGGGCGGAATTCGGCTACACCTTC